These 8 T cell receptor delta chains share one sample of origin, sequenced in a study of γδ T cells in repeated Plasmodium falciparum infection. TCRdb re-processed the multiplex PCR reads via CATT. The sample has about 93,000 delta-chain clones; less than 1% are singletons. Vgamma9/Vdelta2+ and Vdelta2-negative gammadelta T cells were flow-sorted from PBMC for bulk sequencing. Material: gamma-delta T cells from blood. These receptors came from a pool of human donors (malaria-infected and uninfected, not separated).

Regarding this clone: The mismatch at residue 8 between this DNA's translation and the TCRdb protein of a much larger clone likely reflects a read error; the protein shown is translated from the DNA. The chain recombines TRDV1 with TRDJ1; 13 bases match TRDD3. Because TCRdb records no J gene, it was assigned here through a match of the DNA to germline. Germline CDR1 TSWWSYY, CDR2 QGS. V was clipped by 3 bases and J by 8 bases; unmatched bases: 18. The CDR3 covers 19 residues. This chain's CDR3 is CALGDPWPGTGGYGVKLIF. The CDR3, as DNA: TGTGCTCTTGGGGATCCGTGGCCGGGTACTGGGGGATACGGCGTAAAACTCATCTTT.

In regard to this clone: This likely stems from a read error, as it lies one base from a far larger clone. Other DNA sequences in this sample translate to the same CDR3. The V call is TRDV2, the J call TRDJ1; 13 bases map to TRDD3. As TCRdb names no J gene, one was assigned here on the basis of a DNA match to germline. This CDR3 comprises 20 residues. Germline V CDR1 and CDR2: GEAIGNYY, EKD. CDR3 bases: TGCGCCTGTGACCCCGTGCTTTCGAACACTGGGGGATACGATGGCGATAAACTCATCTTT. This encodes CACDPVLSNTGGYDGDKLIF.

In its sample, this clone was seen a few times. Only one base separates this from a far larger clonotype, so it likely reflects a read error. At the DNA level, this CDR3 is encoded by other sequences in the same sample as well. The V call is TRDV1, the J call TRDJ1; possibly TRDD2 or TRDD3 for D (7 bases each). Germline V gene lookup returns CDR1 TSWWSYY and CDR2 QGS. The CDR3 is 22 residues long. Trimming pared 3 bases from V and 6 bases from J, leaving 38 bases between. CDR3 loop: CALGEPFLRVTTAGGRLNKLIF. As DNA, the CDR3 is TGTGCTCTTGGGGAGCCATTCCTACGGGTCACTACAGCTGGGGGCCGACTCAATAAACTCATCTTT.

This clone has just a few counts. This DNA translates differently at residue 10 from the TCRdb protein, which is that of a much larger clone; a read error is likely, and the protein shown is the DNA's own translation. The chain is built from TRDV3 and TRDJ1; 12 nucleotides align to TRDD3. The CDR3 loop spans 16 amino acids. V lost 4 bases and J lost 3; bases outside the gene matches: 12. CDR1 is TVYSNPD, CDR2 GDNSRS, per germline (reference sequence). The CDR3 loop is CASGPYWGILPDKLIF. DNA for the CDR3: TGTGCCTCGGGGCCATACTGGGGGATACTACCCGATAAACTCATCTTT.

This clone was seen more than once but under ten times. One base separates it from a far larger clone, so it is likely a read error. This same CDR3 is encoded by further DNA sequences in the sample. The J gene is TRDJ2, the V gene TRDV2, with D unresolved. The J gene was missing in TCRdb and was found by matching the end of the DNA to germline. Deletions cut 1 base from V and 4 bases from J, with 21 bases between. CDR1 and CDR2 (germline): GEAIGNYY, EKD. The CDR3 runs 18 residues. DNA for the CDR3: TGTGCCTGTGACACTCTTGAGGGAGACGGTCACTCGACAGCACAACTCTTCTTT. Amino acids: CACDTLEGDGHSTAQLFF.

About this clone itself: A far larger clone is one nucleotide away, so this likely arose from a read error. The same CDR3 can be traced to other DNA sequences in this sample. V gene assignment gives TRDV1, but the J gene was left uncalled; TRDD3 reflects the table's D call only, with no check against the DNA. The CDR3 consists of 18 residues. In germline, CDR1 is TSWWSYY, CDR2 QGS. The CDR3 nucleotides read TGTGCTCTTGGGGAAACTAGGACTGGGGGATACCTATCGACAAAACTCATATTT. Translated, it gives CALGETRTGGYLSTKLIF.

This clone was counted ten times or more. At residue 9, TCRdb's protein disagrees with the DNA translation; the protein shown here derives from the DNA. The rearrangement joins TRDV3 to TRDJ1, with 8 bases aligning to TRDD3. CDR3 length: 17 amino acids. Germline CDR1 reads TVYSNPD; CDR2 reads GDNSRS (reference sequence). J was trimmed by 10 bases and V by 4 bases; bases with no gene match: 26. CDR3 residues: CASPSLRYGGIKGRLIF. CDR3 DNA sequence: TGTGCCTCCCCTTCACTCCGATACGGGGGGATAAAGGGGCGACTCATCTTT.

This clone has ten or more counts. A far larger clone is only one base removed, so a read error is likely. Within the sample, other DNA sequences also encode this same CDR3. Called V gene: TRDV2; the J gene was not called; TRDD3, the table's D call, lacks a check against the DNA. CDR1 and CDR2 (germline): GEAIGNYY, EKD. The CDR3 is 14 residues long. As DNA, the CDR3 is TGTGCCTGTGACACCGGGGGATATCGAGGGCAACTCATTTTT. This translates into CACDTGGYRGQLIF.